This entry lists 30 T cell receptor beta chains sequenced from one sample in a study of blood T cell repertoires in COVID-19. The method was immunoSEQ multiplex PCR; TCRdb's version includes in-frame clones alone and lacks a portion of them. The table has about 180,000 clones, roughly 87% seen once. The sequenced sample was peripheral blood. The receptors shown here come from a man younger than 35 who had recovered from COVID-19.

This chain connects TRBV6-2 or TRBV6-3 to TRBJ1-1; 7 nucleotides line up with TRBD1. From germline, CDR1 is MNHEY and CDR2 SVGEGT. This CDR3 comprises 13 residues. V dropped 0 bases and J dropped 11; count of bases not matched to a gene: 6. CDR3 in DNA: TGTGCCAGCAGTTACTCTAGGACAGGAGGGGCTTTCTTT. It is translated as CASSYSRTGGAFF.

V usage is TRBV7-2 and J usage is TRBJ2-2; 8 bases fit TRBD2. Germline lookup yields CDR1 SGHTA and CDR2 FQGNSA. The CDR3 sequence is 15 residues long. J was trimmed by 4 bases and V by 4 bases; bases with no gene match: 5. DNA for the CDR3: TGTGCCAGCAGCTCCGTTCTAGCGGGCACCGGGGAGCTGTTTTTT. Translated: CASSSVLAGTGELFF.

The chain links TRBV2 to TRBJ1-1; 9 nucleotides line up with TRBD1. V shed 5 bases, J shed 10 bases, and the junction held 5 bases outside the gene matches. The length of the CDR3 is 12 residues. Germline-derived CDR1 and CDR2 are SNHLY and FYNNEI. CDR3 coding DNA: TGTGCCAGCAGTCAACAGGGGGCGCGAGCTTTCTTT. Protein: CASSQQGARAFF.

The chain uses TRBV28 and TRBJ2-2; 16 bases agree with TRBD2. Germline trimming cut 3 bases from V and 8 bases from J; bases unmatched to any gene: 3. Per the germline V gene, CDR1 is MDHEN and CDR2 is SYDVKM. This CDR3 comprises 16 residues. CDR3 DNA sequence: TGTGCCAGCAGTTTGGGACTAGCGGGAGGGCCGGGGGAGCTGTTTTTT. It is translated as CASSLGLAGGPGELFF.

This chain links TRBV3-1 (or the pseudogene TRBV3-2) with TRBJ2-7, with 9 nucleotides matching TRBD2. The trim removed 2 bases at V and 12 bases at J, leaving 8 bases unmatched. The CDR3 loop spans 13 amino acids. From germline, CDR1 is LGHDT and CDR2 YNNKEL (reference sequence). The CDR3 reads CASSQSSGRGPYF. DNA for the CDR3: TGTGCCAGCAGCCAAAGTAGCGGGAGAGGCCCGTACTTC.

V is TRBV5-1 and J is TRBJ2-3, with 8 bases aligning to TRBD2. Unmatched junction bases numbered 7, after V lost 0 bases and J lost 4 bases. The CDR3 is made up of 16 amino acids. Germline V gene lookup returns CDR1 SGHRS and CDR2 YFSETQ. The CDR3 sequence is CASSLGSGRGPDTQYF. The CDR3, as DNA: TGCGCCAGCAGCTTGGGGAGCGGGAGAGGCCCAGATACGCAGTATTTT.

This clone has only a few counts. This chain connects TRBV3-1 (or the pseudogene TRBV3-2) to TRBJ1-6, with a weak D call TRBD1 (6 bases). V was trimmed by 1 base and J by 6 bases, leaving 10 bases between them. The germline V gene encodes CDR1 LGHDT and CDR2 YNNKEL (reference sequence). CDR3 length equals 15 residues. CDR3: CASSQGTAPNSPLHF. The CDR3 DNA reads TGTGCCAGCAGCCAAGGGACAGCCCCTAATTCACCCCTCCACTTT.

This sequence joins TRBV7-2 and TRBJ2-1; D gene unclear. CDR1 and CDR2 (germline): SGHTA, FQGNSA. The CDR3 is 13 residues long. V was pared by 5 bases and J by 2 bases, with 7 bases between. The CDR3 here is CASSRDTYNEQFF. CDR3 bases: TGTGCCAGCAGCCGAGACACCTACAATGAGCAGTTCTTC.

This sequence joins TRBV29-1 and TRBJ2-2, with TRBD2 matching over 11 bases. The germline V gene has CDR1 SQVTM and CDR2 ANQGSEA. The ends lost 5 bases at V and 6 bases at J; junction bases unmatched: 11. The CDR3 runs 16 residues. DNA of the CDR3: TGCAGCGTTCGGCTAGCGGGAGGCCCGGGGGCCGGGGAGCTGTTTTTT. It is translated as CSVRLAGGPGAGELFF.

V usage is TRBV6-5 and J usage is TRBJ1-1, with D unclear. The CDR3 is 13 amino acids. Per germline, CDR1 MNHEY and CDR2 SVGAGI. Trimming left V 4 bases short and J 7 bases short, with 13 bases between. CDR3 protein: CASSSGGFFEAFF. CDR3 coding DNA: TGTGCCAGCAGTTCGGGAGGATTCTTTGAAGCTTTCTTT.

This clone was recorded once. The CDR3 sequence: CASSTGFSGNTIYF. The CDR3 nucleotides are TGTGCCAGCAGCACAGGGTTCTCTGGAAACACCATATATTTT. This chain links TRBV7-8 with TRBJ1-3; tentatively, D is TRBD1 (6 bases). CDR3 length: 14 residues. Trimming removed 5 bases from V and 0 bases from J, with 8 bases in between. Germline CDR1 and CDR2: SGHVS and FQNEAQ.

The genes are TRBV15 and TRBJ2-7; 12 nucleotides match TRBD1. The CDR3 contains 16 residues. The V segment lost 0 bases and the J segment 5 bases; nucleotides outside the gene matches: 5. CDR1 is LNHNV and CDR2 is YYDKDF in the germline V gene (reference sequence). CDR3 loop: CATSRDGDRGRHEQYF. The CDR3, as DNA: TGTGCCACCAGCAGAGATGGGGACAGGGGGCGTCACGAGCAGTACTTC. Full variable domain (outside the CDR3, taken from reference TRBV15 and TRBJ2-7): DAMVIQNPRYQVTQFGKPVTLSCSQTLNHNVMYWYQQKSSQAPKLLFHYYDKDFNNEADTPDNFQSRRPNTSFCFLDIRSPGLGDTAMYLCATSRDGDRGRHEQYFGPGTRLTVT.

The V and J genes are TRBV7-8 and TRBJ2-7; 10 bases fit TRBD2. Germline CDR1 is SGHVS and CDR2 is FQNEAQ. This CDR3 region has 15 residues. The V segment lost 8 bases and the J segment 4 bases; nucleotides outside the gene matches: 11. The CDR3 here is CASGLWASGRYEQYF. The CDR3 nucleotides read TGTGCCAGCGGGCTTTGGGCTAGCGGGAGATACGAGCAGTACTTC.

The V gene is TRBV3-1 (or the pseudogene TRBV3-2), the J gene TRBJ2-7, with 7 bases aligning to TRBD2. V gave up 0 bases and J gave up 6 bases; unmatched junction bases: 8. Germline V gives CDR1 LGHDT, CDR2 YNNKEL (reference sequence). This CDR3 has 15 amino acids. For the CDR3, the DNA is TGTGCCAGCAGCCAAGATAGGGCGGGAGTACGCGAGCAGTACTTC. Its protein is CASSQDRAGVREQYF.

The chain couples TRBV18 to TRBJ1-3; D not resolved. Trimming removed 4 bases from V and 0 bases from J, with 7 bases in between. CDR1 and CDR2 (germline): KGHSH, LQKENI. The CDR3 has 14 residues. The CDR3 coding sequence is TGTGCCAGCTCACAGGAGAGCTCTGGAAACACCATATATTTT. Its protein product is CASSQESSGNTIYF.

The chain has TRBV2 and TRBJ2-3; 8 positions agree with TRBD2. Germline CDR1 is SNHLY and CDR2 is FYNNEI. Losses at the gene ends were 6 bases for V and 4 bases for J; bases not matched to a gene: 9. The CDR3 spans 15 residues. Here the CDR3 DNA reads TGTGCCAGCAGACCGGGACTAGGCGGTTCAGATACGCAGTATTTT. Amino acid sequence: CASRPGLGGSDTQYF.

The V call is TRBV29-1, the J call TRBJ2-7; TRBD1 is a possible D gene (5 bases). The ends were cut back, 6 bases at V and 7 bases at J, with 13 bases in the middle. Germline V gene lookup returns CDR1 SQVTM and CDR2 ANQGSEA. The CDR3 spans 11 residues. The CDR3 DNA follows: TGCAGCGTAGAAAGGGGTGGAGAGCAGTACTTC. This sequence encodes CSVERGGEQYF.

The chain links TRBV3-1 (or the pseudogene TRBV3-2) to TRBJ2-1, with 9 bases identical to TRBD1. There are 18 residues in the CDR3. The germline gives CDR1 LGHDT, CDR2 YNNKEL (reference sequence). V dropped 4 bases and J dropped 0; count of bases not matched to a gene: 10. The CDR3 reads CASSRQHQGQGSYNEQFF. Written as DNA, the CDR3 is TGTGCCAGCAGCCGCCAACATCAGGGACAGGGCTCCTACAATGAGCAGTTCTTC.

This chain joins TRBV13 and TRBJ1-1, with D possibly TRBD1 on 6 matching bases. The CDR3 sequence is 14 residues long. V lost 10 bases and J lost 0, with 15 bases in between. Germline assignment: CDR1 PRHDT and CDR2 FYEKMQ (reference sequence). DNA for the CDR3: TGTGCCACCAAAGTTAGGGGGATGAACACTGAAGCTTTCTTT. This translates into CATKVRGMNTEAFF.

This clone is a singleton in its sample. The gene calls are TRBV20-1 and TRBJ2-7, with a weak D call TRBD1 (5 bases). Trimming left V 3 bases short and J 7 bases short, with 10 bases between. This CDR3 region has 11 residues. CDR1 is DFQATT and CDR2 is SNEGSKA in the germline V gene (reference sequence). The CDR3 loop is CSARAGREQYF. The CDR3 bases are TGCAGTGCTAGGGCAGGGCGTGAGCAGTACTTC.

The chain employs TRBV7-9 and TRBJ1-1, with D possibly matching TRBD1 (5 bases). Germline CDR1 reads SEHNR; CDR2 reads FQNEAQ (reference sequence). Trimming cost V 3 bases and J 0 bases, with 8 bases left between them. This CDR3 spans 14 amino acids. CDR3 loop: CASSFGALNTEAFF. The DNA of the CDR3 is TGTGCCAGCAGCTTTGGGGCATTGAACACTGAAGCTTTCTTT.

This chain connects TRBV5-6 to TRBJ2-7; no definite D call. From germline, CDR1 is SGHDT and CDR2 YYEEEE. With 0 bases removed from V and 3 bases from J, the gap between germline ends came to 10 bases. The CDR3 sequence is 14 residues long. The CDR3 region is CASSLVLQVYEQYF. Here the CDR3 DNA reads TGTGCCAGCAGCTTGGTTTTACAAGTCTACGAGCAGTACTTC. The entire variable domain, with the rest obtained from reference TRBV5-6 and TRBJ2-7, is as follows: DAGVTQSPTHLIKTRGQQVTLRCSPKSGHDTVSWYQQALGQGPQFIFQYYEEEERQRGNFPDRFSGHQFPNYSSELNVNALLLGDSALYLCASSLVLQVYEQYFGPGTRLTVT.

V and J are TRBV7-9 and TRBJ2-7; D is unclear. CDR1 is SEHNR, CDR2 FQNEAQ, per germline (reference sequence). The CDR3 is 13 amino acids. V lost 7 bases, J lost 3 bases, and 13 bases lay in between. The CDR3 region is CASNKLQDYEQYF. CDR3 coding DNA: TGTGCCAGCAACAAACTCCAGGACTACGAGCAGTACTTC.

CDR3 loop: CASSLQVLANTGELFF. CDR3 nucleotides: TGTGCCAGCAGCTTACAGGTCTTAGCGAACACCGGGGAGCTGTTTTTT. The chain uses TRBV7-2 and TRBJ2-2, with D hard to call. The CDR3 is 16 amino acids. The V gene's germline CDR1 is SGHTA and CDR2 FQGNSA. V shed 2 bases and J shed 0 bases, with 10 bases lying between them.

This CDR3 is CASSLLQADYGYTF. CDR3 bases: TGCGCCAGCAGCTTGTTACAGGCTGACTATGGCTACACCTTC. V gene TRBV5-1 combines with J gene TRBJ1-2, with a weak D call TRBD1 (5 bases). The CDR3 extends over 14 amino acids. The ends were cut back, 1 base at V and 3 bases at J, with 10 bases in the middle. Germline-derived CDR1 and CDR2 are SGHRS and YFSETQ.

The chain couples TRBV15 to TRBJ1-2, with D possibly being TRBD1 (6 bases). Deletions cut 1 base from V and 5 bases from J, with 11 bases between. Per the germline V gene, CDR1 is LNHNV and CDR2 is YYDKDF (reference sequence). This CDR3 comprises 14 residues. The CDR3 reads CATSRGEGGYGYTF. The CDR3 coding sequence is TGTGCCACCAGCAGAGGGGAGGGGGGGTATGGCTACACCTTC.

The chain has TRBV12-3 or TRBV12-4 and TRBJ1-1; 12 bases are shared with TRBD1. The CDR3 consists of 13 residues. The junction had 5 bases not matched to a gene; V was cut back by 7 bases and J by 8 bases. The CDR3 bases are TGTGCCAGCATCGGGACAGGGGGCTCCGAAGCTTTCTTT. This encodes CASIGTGGSEAFF.

A single count supports this clone. J is TRBJ2-2 and V is TRBV6-6; the match to TRBD2 covers 11 bases. Germline loops: CDR1 MNHNY, CDR2 SVGAGI (reference sequence). Trimming took 7 bases from V and 8 from J; bases not matched to a gene: 6. CDR3 length equals 14 residues. Here the CDR3 DNA reads TGTGCCAGCAACTTAGCGGGAGGGCCGGGGGAGCTGTTTTTT. As protein: CASNLAGGPGELFF.

The V call is TRBV3-1 (or the pseudogene TRBV3-2), the J call TRBJ2-2, with unresolved D. V lost 8 bases and J lost 4, with 14 bases in between. The CDR3 is made up of 14 amino acids. Per germline, CDR1 LGHDT and CDR2 YNNKEL (reference sequence). Here the CDR3 reads CASPKERFTGELFF. CDR3 nucleotides: TGTGCCAGCCCTAAAGAGAGATTCACCGGGGAGCTGTTTTTT.

The rearrangement uses TRBV11-2 and TRBJ2-7, with D possibly being TRBD1 (5 bases). V was clipped by 3 bases and J by 0 bases, with 9 bases between them. Germline-derived CDR1 and CDR2 are SGHAT and FQNNGV. There are 14 residues in the CDR3. The CDR3 reads CASSFSDSSYEQYF. The CDR3 region has the DNA TGTGCCAGCAGCTTTTCCGACAGCTCCTACGAGCAGTACTTC.